Presented here are 14 T cell receptor beta chains from one specimen sequenced in a study of CD8 T cells in Susac syndrome. Reverse transcription of roughly 0.45 to 1 ug RNA used random hexamers. A single record per CDR3 protein comes from TCRdb applying MiXCR to the immunoSEQ multiplex PCR reads. The table shows around 160,000 distinct CDR3 sequences, with roughly 94% occurring only once. Sequencing was done on a sample of CD4+ T cells from PBMCs. The receptors originated from a human donor with multiple sclerosis.

V gene TRBV9 combines with J gene TRBJ1-5, with D uncertain. The length of the CDR3 is 13 residues. V lost 0 bases, J lost 7 bases, and 8 bases lay in between. CDR1 is SGDLS and CDR2 is YYNGEE in the germline V gene. CDR3 nucleotides: TGTGCCAGCAGCGTAGAGCCGGAACAGCCCCAGCATTTT. This codes for CASSVEPEQPQHF.

The chain uses TRBV5-1 and TRBJ2-7, with TRBD1 identical over 7 bases. V dropped 4 bases and J dropped 4; count of bases not matched to a gene: 11. The CDR3 is 15 residues long. Germline V gene sequence: CDR1 SGHRS, CDR2 YFSETQ. The CDR3 region is CASSGPAGGSYEQYF. In DNA, the CDR3 is TGCGCCAGCAGCGGACCCGCAGGGGGTTCATACGAGCAGTACTTC.

The V and J genes are TRBV11-2 and TRBJ2-1; D gene uncertain. CDR3 length: 15 residues. Trimming removed 2 bases at V and 2 bases at J, with 10 bases between. Germline values: CDR1 SGHAT, CDR2 FQNNGV. In DNA, the CDR3 is TGTGCCAGCAGCTTAAAGTCAAACCCCTACAATGAGCAGTTCTTC. This gives the protein CASSLKSNPYNEQFF. Filled out from reference TRBV11-2 and TRBJ2-1, the complete variable domain reads EAGVAQSPRYKIIEKRQSVAFWCNPISGHATLYWYQQILGQGPKLLIQFQNNGVVDDSQLPKDRFSAERLKGVDSTLKIQPAKLEDSAVYLCASSLKSNPYNEQFFGPGTRLTVL.

This chain connects TRBV11-2 to TRBJ1-1; D gene unclear. The CDR3 totals 12 residues. V gave up 2 bases and J gave up 8 bases, with 9 bases separating them. Germline V CDR1 and CDR2: SGHAT, FQNNGV. The chain's CDR3 is CASSLRPQEAFF. As DNA, the CDR3 is TGTGCCAGCAGCTTACGTCCGCAAGAAGCTTTCTTT.

The chain has TRBV6-5 and TRBJ2-1; TRBD1 matches at 7 bases. Germline V CDR1 and CDR2: MNHEY, SVGAGI. Trimming took 3 bases from V and 2 from J; bases not matched to a gene: 7. The CDR3 length is 16 residues. The CDR3 DNA sequence: TGTGCCAGCAGTTATTCCCCGACAGGGACCTACAATGAGCAGTTCTTC. Translated, it gives CASSYSPTGTYNEQFF.

The chain is built from TRBV29-1 and TRBJ1-2; no definite D call. The CDR3 is 13 amino acids. The V and J ends lost 6 bases and 1 base respectively, with 12 bases between them. The germline CDR1 and CDR2 sequences are SQVTM and ANQGSEA. The chain's CDR3 is CSVAMGVNYGYTF. Here the CDR3 DNA reads TGCAGCGTGGCAATGGGAGTTAACTATGGCTACACCTTC.

This clonotype was recorded once. The chain uses TRBV10-3 and TRBJ2-1, with a possible D match to TRBD2 (6 bases). Germline V lookup: CDR1 ENHRY, CDR2 SYGVKD. The CDR3 loop spans 13 amino acids. Trimming took off 10 bases at V and 7 bases at J, with 17 bases between the two ends. In nucleotides, the CDR3 is TGTGCCACCTCCCTCGGAGCGGGTAATGAGCAGTTCTTC. Translated, it gives CATSLGAGNEQFF.

This CDR3 reads CASSQVELPNYGYTF. CDR3 bases: TGCGCCAGCAGCCAAGTTGAGCTACCTAACTATGGCTACACCTTC. This rearrangement joins TRBV4-3 to TRBJ1-2; no definite D call. Germline-derived CDR1 and CDR2 are LGHNA and YSLEER. The CDR3 totals 15 residues. With 1 base removed from V and 0 bases from J, the gap between germline ends came to 9 bases.

The chain links TRBV2 to TRBJ2-7, with D maybe TRBD2 (6 bases). The CDR3 extends over 14 amino acids. Per germline, CDR1 SNHLY and CDR2 FYNNEI. V lost 6 bases to trimming and J lost 6 bases, with 18 bases between them. CDR3 amino acids: CASRGGRPFGEQYF. The CDR3 DNA sequence: TGTGCCAGCAGGGGAGGACGGCCTTTTGGCGAGCAGTACTTC. The full variable domain, with the rest looked up from reference TRBV2 and TRBJ2-7, is EPEVTQTPSHQVTQMGQEVILRCVPISNHLYFYWYRQILGQKVEFLVSFYNNEISEKSEIFDDQFSVERPDGSNFTLKIRSTKLEDSAMYFCASRGGRPFGEQYFGPGTRLTVT.

V usage is TRBV7-9 and J usage is TRBJ2-3, with unresolved D. The germline gives CDR1 SEHNR, CDR2 FQNEAQ (reference sequence). V lost 4 bases and J lost 0, with 8 bases in between. CDR3 size: 14 residues. CDR3 region: CASSSLGSTDTQYF. In DNA, the CDR3 is TGTGCCAGCAGCTCCCTAGGGAGCACAGATACGCAGTATTTT.

The V call is TRBV12-3 or TRBV12-4, the J call TRBJ2-6; D is ambiguous. The germline V and J ends were trimmed by 7 bases and 0 bases, with 7 bases remaining between them. This CDR3 has 14 amino acids. The CDR3 DNA sequence: TGTGCCAGCACGGGTAGCTCTGGGGCCAACGTCCTGACTTTC. Residues: CASTGSSGANVLTF.

The chain carries TRBV2 and TRBJ2-2; 7 nucleotides agree with TRBD1. The germline gives CDR1 SNHLY, CDR2 FYNNEI. Trimming removed 8 bases from V and 2 bases from J; junction bases left unmatched: 5. The CDR3 has 14 amino acids. CDR3 nucleotide sequence: TGTGCCAGCTCGGGACAGCTCAACACCGGGGAGCTGTTTTTT. Its protein is CASSGQLNTGELFF.

The chain employs TRBV20-1 and TRBJ1-2, with D possibly TRBD1 on 5 matching bases. Looked up from germline, CDR1 is DFQATT and CDR2 is SNEGSKA (reference sequence). The CDR3 runs 13 residues. V was shortened by 2 bases and J by 8 bases, with 15 bases between the two germline ends. The CDR3 DNA follows: TGCAGTGCTAGATTAATCGGGGGGAGAGGCTACACCTTC. Translation: CSARLIGGRGYTF.

This chain links TRBV15 with TRBJ2-3; D is uncertain. Trimming removed 2 bases at V and 0 bases at J, with 15 bases between. This CDR3 has 17 amino acids. From germline, CDR1 is LNHNV and CDR2 YYDKDF (reference sequence). The CDR3 loop is CATSRSQRAHSTDTQYF. The DNA for the CDR3 is TGTGCCACCAGCAGATCCCAACGAGCGCATAGCACAGATACGCAGTATTTT.